These 21 T cell receptor beta chains originate from one sample sequenced in a study of blood T cell repertoires in COVID-19. The assay was immunoSEQ multiplex PCR, and TCRdb's table has in-frame clones only and misses some. The sample lists tens of thousands of clones, around 80% seen once, with over 15% in the top ten. The sequencing sample was made of peripheral blood. The receptor source for this set is a woman aged 55-69 years with acute or convalescent COVID-19.

The chain combines TRBV7-3 with TRBJ2-2; no reliable D call. This CDR3 is 12 amino acids long. Germline V gene lookup returns CDR1 SGHTA and CDR2 FQGTGA. V dropped 3 bases and J dropped 4 bases, with 3 bases sitting between them. In DNA, the CDR3 is TGTGCCAGCAGCTTCAGCACCGGGGAGCTGTTTTTT. Translation gives CASSFSTGELFF. The entire variable domain, with the rest obtained from reference TRBV7-3 and TRBJ2-2, is as follows: GAGVSQTPSNKVTEKGKYVELRCDPISGHTALYWYRQSLGQGPEFLIYFQGTGAADDSGLPNDRFFAVRPEGSVSTLKIQRTERGDSAVYLCASSFSTGELFFGEGSRLTVL.

The table lists this clone with a few counts. The J gene is TRBJ1-1, the V gene TRBV18; 11 nucleotides agree with TRBD1. This CDR3 has 16 residues. Trimming took 2 bases from V and 3 from J; bases not matched to a gene: 5. The germline V gene has CDR1 KGHSH and CDR2 LQKENI. Written as DNA, the CDR3 is TGTGCCAGCTCACCAAATGGACAGGGGGCGGACACTGAAGCTTTCTTT. Its translation: CASSPNGQGADTEAFF.

J is TRBJ2-5 and V is TRBV5-1, with D perhaps TRBD2 (6 bases). The CDR3 runs to 13 residues. V dropped 5 bases and J dropped 0 bases, with 8 bases sitting between them. The germline V gene has CDR1 SGHRS and CDR2 YFSETQ. CDR3 region: CASSGTHQETQYF. CDR3 in DNA: TGCGCCAGCAGTGGGACTCACCAAGAGACCCAGTACTTC.

A few counts support this clone. This chain connects TRBV24-1 to TRBJ1-5, with D possibly TRBD1 on 5 matching bases. The CDR3 covers 16 residues. Trimming shortened V by 4 bases and J by 2 bases, and 14 bases separated the two germline ends. Germline assignment: CDR1 KGHDR and CDR2 SFDVKD. In DNA form, the CDR3 reads TGTGCCACCAGTGAACGGACACCTAGAGGCAATCAGCCCCAGCATTTT. The encoded protein is CATSERTPRGNQPQHF.

The chain recombines TRBV3-1 (or the pseudogene TRBV3-2) with TRBJ2-1, with D maybe TRBD2 (5 bases). Germline CDR1 LGHDT, CDR2 YNNKEL (reference sequence). V lost 4 bases, J lost 5 bases, and 15 bases lay in between. The CDR3 is 15 residues long. CDR3 sequence: CASSRFRTSHNEQFF. The DNA of the CDR3 is TGTGCCAGCAGCCGGTTCCGGACTTCCCACAATGAGCAGTTCTTC.

This clone came up once. The chain carries TRBV2 and TRBJ2-2; 12 nucleotides line up with TRBD2. Per germline, CDR1 SNHLY and CDR2 FYNNEI. The CDR3 consists of 18 residues. The trim removed 5 bases at V and 1 base at J, leaving 8 bases unmatched. DNA for the CDR3: TGTGCCAGCAGTTACGGACTAGCGGGGTTACAGAACACCGGGGAGCTGTTTTTT. Its protein product is CASSYGLAGLQNTGELFF.

V and J are TRBV7-8 and TRBJ1-6; perhaps TRBD1 as D (5 bases). V lost 1 base to trimming and J lost 0 bases, with 13 bases between them. Germline loops: CDR1 SGHVS, CDR2 FQNEAQ. The CDR3 is made up of 18 amino acids. The CDR3 spells CASSLVLDSFSYNSPLHF. As DNA, the CDR3 is TGTGCCAGCAGCTTAGTATTAGACAGCTTCTCCTATAATTCACCCCTCCACTTT.

The gene calls are TRBV25-1 and TRBJ2-5; the match to TRBD1 covers 9 bases. Germline loops: CDR1 MGHDK, CDR2 SYGVNS. CDR3 length: 16 amino acids. J lost 5 bases, V lost 6 bases, and 13 bases had no gene match. In DNA, the CDR3 is TGTGCCAGCAGCACCACGACAGGGGGAAAGGGGGAGACCCAGTACTTC. It yields the protein CASSTTTGGKGETQYF.

This clone was detected only a few times. CDR3 loop: CASSPERGGVDTQYF. CDR3 DNA: TGTGCCAGCAGCCCCGAGCGGGGGGGCGTAGATACGCAGTATTTT. The rearrangement links TRBV11-1 to TRBJ2-3; the match to TRBD2 covers 10 bases. This CDR3 is built from 15 residues. Germline V gene data show CDR1 as SGHAT and CDR2 as FQDESV (reference sequence). J was trimmed by 5 bases and V by 5 bases; bases with no gene match: 7.

V is TRBV10-1 and J is TRBJ1-1, with D unresolved. The V and J ends lost 3 bases and 3 bases respectively, with 5 bases between them. CDR1 and CDR2 (germline): WNHNN, SYGVQD (reference sequence). This CDR3 has 12 residues. CDR3 amino acids: CASSDSDTEAFF. In DNA, the CDR3 is TGCGCCAGCAGTGACTCTGACACTGAAGCTTTCTTT.

The chain employs TRBV6-5 and TRBJ1-6; no reliable D call. This CDR3 has 15 residues. Germline lookup yields CDR1 MNHEY and CDR2 SVGAGI. Deletions cut 6 bases from V and 1 base from J, with 10 bases between. The CDR3 loop is CASRSPGSYNSPLHF. The CDR3 nucleotides are TGTGCCAGCAGGAGTCCGGGGTCCTATAATTCACCCCTCCACTTT.

This clone was seen a single time. The junction differs from germline at one of its ends, possibly a read error. This rearrangement joins TRBV7-7 to TRBJ2-5; a weak D match, TRBD2 (6 bases). Germline V gene data show CDR1 as SSHAT and CDR2 as FNYEAQ (reference sequence). CDR3 length: 15 residues. CDR3 protein: CASSLVPGVQETQYF. Here the CDR3 DNA reads TGTGCTAGCAGCTTAGTCCCGGGAGTCCAAGAGACCCAGTACTTC.

The CDR3 coding sequence is TGTGCCAGCAGTCAAGGGACAGGGGGCGGTCAGCCCCAGCATTTT. As protein: CASSQGTGGGQPQHF. The chain couples TRBV6-6 to TRBJ1-5; 12 bases match TRBD1. The CDR3 contains 15 residues. Germline lookup yields CDR1 MNHNY and CDR2 SVGAGI (reference sequence). Losses at the gene ends were 5 bases for V and 6 bases for J; bases not matched to a gene: 5.

The rearrangement links TRBV7-3 to TRBJ2-3; D ambiguous. Trimming pared 5 bases from V and 0 bases from J, leaving 12 bases between. This CDR3 region has 15 residues. Germline V gene sequence: CDR1 SGHTA, CDR2 FQGTGA. CDR3 bases: TGTGCCAGCAGCCAGGCATCGGAAAGCACAGATACGCAGTATTTT. It encodes CASSQASESTDTQYF.

V is TRBV7-2 and J is TRBJ2-7, with TRBD1 matching 10 bases. This CDR3 spans 14 amino acids. With V trimmed by 4 bases and J by 4 bases, 4 bases remained unmatched. CDR1 and CDR2 from the germline V gene are SGHTA and FQGNSA. Here the CDR3 reads CASSWTGGMYEQYF. The CDR3 coding sequence is TGTGCCAGCAGCTGGACAGGGGGAATGTACGAGCAGTACTTC.

The chain is built from TRBV19 and TRBJ2-6, with TRBD1 as a possible D gene (5 bases). In germline, CDR1 is LNHDA, CDR2 SQIVND (reference sequence). The CDR3 has 14 residues. Trimming shortened V by 2 bases and J by 4 bases, and 6 bases separated the two germline ends. CDR3 sequence: CASSIRQGANVLTF. As DNA, the CDR3 is TGTGCCAGTAGTATACGACAGGGGGCCAACGTCCTGACTTTC.

The chain is built from TRBV11-3 and TRBJ2-5, with D tentatively TRBD1 (6 bases). There are 14 residues in the CDR3. V lost 1 base and J 2 bases, leaving 8 bases between the germline ends. In germline, CDR1 is SGHNT, CDR2 YENEEA. The CDR3 loop reads CASSLGGQQETQYF. The DNA for the CDR3 is TGTGCCAGCAGCTTAGGCGGACAGCAAGAGACCCAGTACTTC.

The chain employs TRBV7-2 and TRBJ1-3; D not resolved. V was clipped by 0 bases and J by 4 bases, with 7 bases between them. The germline V gene has CDR1 SGHTA and CDR2 FQGNSA. CDR3 length: 14 amino acids. CDR3 residues: CASSLAGGGNTIYF. In DNA, the CDR3 is TGTGCCAGCAGCTTAGCTGGCGGGGGAAACACCATATATTTT.

This sequence joins TRBV5-1 and TRBJ1-1; maybe TRBD1 (6 bases). CDR3 length: 14 residues. V lost 1 base and J lost 4, with 11 bases in between. Germline CDR1 and CDR2: SGHRS and YFSETQ. The CDR3 loop reads CASSLQGSGTEAFF. CDR3 sequence (DNA): TGCGCCAGCAGCTTGCAGGGGTCAGGCACTGAAGCTTTCTTT.

The chain has TRBV4-2 and TRBJ1-5; no firm D call. The germline V gene encodes CDR1 LGHNA and CDR2 YNFKEQ. The length of the CDR3 is 13 residues. V lost 4 bases and J lost 0, with 4 bases in between. The CDR3 region has the DNA TGTGCCAGCAGCCTAGTTAGCAATCAGCCCCAGCATTTT. This codes for CASSLVSNQPQHF.

Details on this clone: Other nucleotide sequences in the sample specify the same CDR3. The V and J genes are TRBV7-9 and TRBJ1-3; TRBD1 might be the D (6 bases). Trimming took 5 bases from V and 0 from J, leaving 8 bases between them. The CDR3 consists of 14 residues. Per germline, CDR1 SEHNR and CDR2 FQNEAQ (reference sequence). The chain's CDR3 is CASSRGGSGNTIYF. The CDR3 DNA reads as TGTGCCAGCAGCCGAGGGGGCTCTGGAAACACCATATATTTT.